This T cell receptor (beta chain) is from a study of blood T cell repertoires in COVID-19 (dated by TCRdb to the early 2020s). Concerning the study at large: Samples covering the acute and convalescent phases of COVID-19 were provided by collaborators in the United States, Italy and Spain. The material from the prospective study consisted of cDNA or gDNA derived from T cells, B-cell-depleted T cells, or PBMCs. The dataset comprised deeply sampled blood TCRbeta repertoires from subjects exposed to, actively infected with, or recovered from COVID-19. The repertoires were released in a freely available public database meant as a resource for research on the immune response to SARS-CoV-2. Samples came from the ongoing ImmuneRACE study (first 160 participants) plus 1,254 subjects from 6 global collaborators. Nearly every sample came with metadata listing a de-identified subject ID, COVID-19 status, age in years and sex. Where available, HLA class I and class II types were taken from metadata supplied by the sample provider and were not determined by assay-based typing. General conclusions and limits of the study: Clinical and demographic metadata were provided uncurated, with the amount varying by source and participant.

The collaborating institutions used their own protocols to collect whole blood in K2EDTA tubes. Collaborator samples were shipped for TCRbeta analysis as frozen whole blood, isolated PBMCs, or DNA extracted from either sample type. The immunoSEQ Assay, a bias-controlled multiplex PCR, was used to amplify TCRbeta CDR3 regions from genomic DNA. The paper's data handling went like this. Nucleated cell counts per sample were estimated from amplification of reference gene primers within the assay. To quantify the absolute abundance of each unique TCRbeta CDR3 rearrangement, sequence reads were collapsed and filtered. For each sample, productive Simpson clonality was calculated as the square root of Simpson's diversity index across productive rearrangements. Drawn from immuneACCESS, this table holds only the in-frame rearrangements with V and J called that TCRdb kept. Clones are partly lost; checked studies trace under half to an unresolved V gene and leave the rest unexplained. Clone size and the V and J calls come from that table; the DNA yielded D and trimming. Recorded for this sample are about 120,000 clones; roughly four fifths of them occurred a single time. The ten largest clones represent about an eighth of the sample.

Turning to this clone: Its binding antigen is unknown. Per-base quality was not reported, and no clone a single base away is much larger than it.

Including the terminal cysteine and phenylalanine, the CDR3 comprises 17 residues. Of the read, only the CDR3 DNA is kept; its 51 bases are in frame from base 1. After removal of 4 bases from V and 2 bases from J, the junction retains 7 bases not matched to a gene. CDR1 and CDR2, looked up from the germline V gene (reference sequence), are LNHDA and SQIVND. This receptor was obtained from a human donor in a cohort sampled during active COVID-19. The V and J segments used are TRBV19 and TRBJ2-7; 14 of the junction bases match TRBD2. Sequencing was performed on peripheral blood. The DNA sequence reads TGTGCCAGTAGTAGAGCGGGGACTAGCGGGGGTACCTACGAGCAGTACTTC. It codes for CASSRAGTSGGTYEQYF.